The sequence of this TCR beta chain was determined in a study of early T cells in non-severe SARS-CoV-2 infection (dated by TCRdb to about 2021). For the study in its entirety: Because TCR sequencing was done on bulk RNA from unsorted whole blood, the alpha and beta chains could not be paired. The research as a whole found: Matching against VDJdb was skewed toward anti-spike CD8 responses, likely underestimated virus-specific expansions, and missed private and CD4 specificities.

This clonotype was seen many times. No antigen is known for it. The record has no base qualities; no much larger clone is one base away. Library preparation employed 5' RACE. Sequencing used a NextSeq 500. The TCR library protocol attached unique molecular identifiers to individual cDNA molecules to correct for sequencing error and PCR bias. Both TCR alpha and beta chains were sequenced, and tight co-correlation was observed between alpha and beta sequence abundances in each sample. The study's processing was this. Decombinator V4 was used to perform V gene, J gene and CDR3 annotation of TCR sequences. Expanded TCRs were defined as changing significantly between any two time points under a Poisson model with p below 0.0001. Abundances of TCRs were expressed as counts per million after normalisation to the total number of TCRs sequenced in each sample. MAIT TCRs were defined by TRAV1-2 paired with TRAJ12, TRAJ20 or TRAJ33, and iNKT TCRs by TRAV10 paired with TRAJ18. VDJdb, accessed 1 November 2021, was searched for CMV, EBV and SARS-CoV-2 annotated TCRs, excluding TCRs annotated for multiple antigens. Starting from the raw public reads, TCRdb applied fastp trimming at Q25, assembled clones with MiXCR and retained in-frame beta chains. Every entry covers one CDR3 protein and lists the most common genes and DNA from its rows. What appears here as the V and J calls and clone size reflects TCRdb's work, not the paper's. Across this sample there are roughly 100,000 distinct CDR3 sequences, with around 13% seen only once. The ten largest clones take up roughly 6.3% of the sample.

Trimming takes 4 bases off V and 5 bases off J; junction bases not matched to a gene: 9. The CDR3 runs 15 amino acids, cysteine and phenylalanine included. Of the read, only the CDR3 DNA is kept; its 45 bases are in frame from base 1. The germline V gene supplies CDR1 MNHNS and CDR2 SASEGT. A case-control design nested within a healthcare worker cohort in London, UK, was used, with weekly nasopharyngeal swab PCR tests and blood sampling performed. Between 23 and 31 March 2020, the week of the UK lockdown, healthcare workers were enrolled and then followed up weekly for as long as 16 weeks. Sequences were obtained from whole blood. Recombination joined TRBV6-1 with TRBJ2-3, with 7 bases matching TRBD2. The clonotype was recovered from an adult who was a healthcare worker with PCR-confirmed SARS-CoV-2 infection or an uninfected control (not recorded which). The CDR3 amino acid sequence is: CASSVSGAGRDTQYF. DNA sequence: TGTGCCAGCAGTGTTAGCGGAGCGGGGCGAGATACGCAGTATTTT.